These 28 T cell receptor beta chains came from one sample sequenced in a study of blood T cells in healthy people across ages. Sample-barcoded 5' priming and a J-beta primer mix drove a second PCR of roughly 6 to 12 cycles. TCRdb processed the 5' RACE reads anew with MiXCR; each CDR3 protein has one entry. Of 500,000 to 700,000 distinct CDR3 sequences listed, approximately 30% are singletons. The sample consisted of blood. The receptors come from a woman of 80 years or more in good health.

This clonotype was recorded many times. The CDR3 DNA is TGTGCCAGCAGCCAAGGGGAGAGGGACAATGAGCAGTTCTTC. It translates to CASSQGERDNEQFF. The V and J genes are TRBV4-2 and TRBJ2-1, with a tentative D call TRBD2 (5 bases). V lost 1 base and J lost 5, with 9 bases in between. Germline-derived CDR1 and CDR2 are LGHNA and YNFKEQ. The CDR3 has 14 amino acids.

On this clonotype: This may stem from a read error, because a much larger clone lies one nucleotide away. CDR3 sequence (DNA): TGTGCCAGCAGCGATGGGAGGACAGGGGGCGCAGGGCAGTTCTTC. It specifies CASSDGRTGGAGQFF. The chain has TRBV9 and TRBJ2-1, with 11 nucleotides matching TRBD1. CDR1 SGDLS and CDR2 YYNGEE come from the germline V gene. J gave up 12 bases and V 3 bases, and 11 bases lay outside the gene matches. This CDR3 is 15 amino acids long.

This clonotype has more than one count but fewer than ten. V usage is TRBV6-6 and J usage is TRBJ1-5; D gene uncertain. The ends were cut back, 6 bases at V and 3 bases at J, with 12 bases in the middle. Germline lookup yields CDR1 MNHNY and CDR2 SVGAGI (reference sequence). This CDR3 has 14 residues. CDR3 in amino acids: CASSLASLNQPQHF. DNA of the CDR3: TGTGCCAGCAGCCTCGCCAGCCTCAATCAGCCCCAGCATTTT.

On this clonotype itself: This may be a read error: a much more frequent sequence differs by one nucleotide. The J gene is TRBJ2-4, the V gene TRBV5-4; 9 positions agree with TRBD1. With 5 bases clipped from V and 13 bases from J, the junction kept 16 bases outside the gene matches. This CDR3 is built from 15 residues. CDR1 is SGHNT and CDR2 is YYREEE in the germline V gene (reference sequence). CDR3 DNA: TGTGCCAGCAGTAGACAGGGGGAGCTCCAAGGGGTGCAGTACTTC. It codes for CASSRQGELQGVQYF. The full variable domain, rest sourced from reference TRBV5-4 and TRBJ2-4, is ETGVTQSPTHLIKTRGQQVTLRCSSQSGHNTVSWYQQALGQGPQFIFQYYREEENGRGNFPPRFSGLQFPNYSSELNVNALELDDSALYLCASSRQGELQGVQYFGAGTRLSVL.

This clonotype was seen just once. A much larger clone differs from this one at a single base, so this may be a read error. The chain uses TRBV6-1 and TRBJ2-1, with a possible D match to TRBD2 (7 bases). Germline V CDR1 and CDR2: MNHNS, SASEGT. The CDR3 has 14 residues. V lost 1 base, J lost 10 bases, and 14 bases lay in between. The CDR3 here is CASSEEGGLREQFF. The CDR3 DNA sequence: TGTGCCAGCAGTGAAGAGGGGGGGCTCAGGGAGCAGTTCTTC.

At least ten counts were recorded for this clonotype. The chain has TRBV5-1 and TRBJ1-1; unclear D gene. This CDR3 contains 18 residues. The germline V gene has CDR1 SGHRS and CDR2 YFSETQ. Trimming removed 5 bases from V and 1 base from J, with 24 bases in between. As DNA, the CDR3 is TGCGCCAGCAGAATAAGGCCGGGCCCGATGAGGAAGAACACTGAAGCTTTCTTT. Protein: CASRIRPGPMRKNTEAFF. The full variable domain, completed using reference TRBV5-1 and TRBJ1-1, is KAGVTQTPRYLIKTRGQQVTLSCSPISGHRSVSWYQQTPGQGLQFLFEYFSETQRNKGNFPGRFSGRQFSNSRSEMNVSTLELGDSALYLCASRIRPGPMRKNTEAFFGQGTRLTVV.

In the case of this clonotype: This may come from a read error, since a much larger clone is one base off. This chain links TRBV20-1 with TRBJ2-7; 8 bases map to TRBD2. The CDR3 sequence is 14 residues long. Germline V gene sequence: CDR1 DFQATT, CDR2 SNEGSKA (reference sequence). V shed 5 bases, J shed 7 bases, and the junction held 13 bases outside the gene matches. The CDR3 DNA is TGCAGTGCTCAGTGGTTAGCGGGGTTCGATGAGCAGTACTTC. This sequence encodes CSAQWLAGFDEQYF.

This chain links TRBV11-2 with TRBJ2-3; perhaps TRBD2 as D (5 bases). V gave up 1 base and J gave up 6 bases, with 17 bases separating them. Germline values: CDR1 SGHAT, CDR2 FQNNGV. The CDR3 is made up of 16 amino acids. This CDR3 is CASSLGGGPLWDTQYF. The CDR3, as DNA: TGTGCCAGCAGCTTAGGAGGAGGACCCCTTTGGGATACGCAGTATTTT.

This clonotype came up many times. The V gene is TRBV5-1, the J gene TRBJ2-5, with D perhaps matching TRBD1 or TRBD2 (5 bases each). V lost 3 bases and J lost 0, with 12 bases in between. Looked up from germline, CDR1 is SGHRS and CDR2 is YFSETQ. The CDR3 contains 15 residues. The CDR3 spells CASSSGRLYQETQYF. CDR3 DNA: TGCGCCAGCAGCTCGGGACGGTTGTACCAAGAGACCCAGTACTTC. The entire variable domain, with the rest obtained from reference TRBV5-1 and TRBJ2-5, is as follows: KAGVTQTPRYLIKTRGQQVTLSCSPISGHRSVSWYQQTPGQGLQFLFEYFSETQRNKGNFPGRFSGRQFSNSRSEMNVSTLELGDSALYLCASSSGRLYQETQYFGPGTRLLVL.

This clonotype showed up many times. The chain is built from TRBV5-1 and TRBJ2-1; 8 bases are shared with TRBD1. CDR1 is SGHRS and CDR2 is YFSETQ in the germline V gene. The CDR3 covers 15 residues. Trimming cost V 3 bases and J 3 bases; bases outside gene matches: 5. CDR3 residues: CASSSGGTGYNEQFF. The CDR3 DNA is TGCGCCAGCAGCTCCGGAGGGACAGGCTACAATGAGCAGTTCTTC.

V and J are TRBV12-3 or TRBV12-4 and TRBJ1-3; TRBD1 might be the D (5 bases). The CDR3 is made up of 15 amino acids. Trimming took off 7 bases at V and 1 base at J, with 14 bases between the two ends. In nucleotides, the CDR3 is TGTGCCAGCACCTCGGGGGGTATGTCTGGAAACACCATATATTTT. It encodes CASTSGGMSGNTIYF.

This clonotype showed up many times. The DNA for the CDR3 is TGTGCCACCAGCAAGACAGGGGACAATCAGCCCCAGCATTTT. The encoded protein is CATSKTGDNQPQHF. This chain uses TRBV15 with TRBJ1-5; 8 bases agree with TRBD1. The V gene's germline CDR1 is LNHNV and CDR2 YYDKDF (reference sequence). This CDR3 is built from 14 residues. The ends lost 4 bases at V and 3 bases at J; junction bases unmatched: 2. The full variable domain, rest sourced from reference TRBV15 and TRBJ1-5, is DAMVIQNPRYQVTQFGKPVTLSCSQTLNHNVMYWYQQKSSQAPKLLFHYYDKDFNNEADTPDNFQSRRPNTSFCFLDIRSPGLGDTAMYLCATSKTGDNQPQHFGDGTRLSIL.

Details on this clonotype: Just one base apart from a much larger clone, this may be a read error. V and J are TRBV2 and TRBJ2-5; TRBD2 matches at 7 bases. The assigned J gene may be wrong: the sequence end matches TRBJ2-1 better. The length of the CDR3 is 15 residues. Germline assignment: CDR1 SNHLY and CDR2 FYNNEI. CDR3 nucleotides: TGTGCCAGCAGGCCTAGCGGCCTAAGCCAAGAGACCCAGTTCTTC. This encodes CASRPSGLSQETQFF.

On this clonotype: A clone one base away is much larger, so this may be a read error. The rearrangement joins TRBV11-2 to TRBJ2-1; 8 positions agree with TRBD2. The V gene's germline CDR1 is SGHAT and CDR2 FQNNGV. This CDR3 comprises 15 residues. Losses at the gene ends were 2 bases for V and 13 bases for J; bases not matched to a gene: 13. Here the CDR3 reads CASSLTRGGHPDQFF. The CDR3 nucleotides are TGTGCCAGCAGCTTAACCCGGGGGGGCCACCCTGACCAGTTCTTC.

With regard to this clonotype: This may be a read error: a much more frequent sequence differs by one nucleotide. The rearrangement links TRBV30 to TRBJ1-2, with D possibly matching TRBD1 (6 bases). CDR3 length: 12 residues. The germline CDR1 and CDR2 sequences are GTSNPN and SVGIG (reference sequence). The CDR3 sequence is CAWRQGDYGHTF. CDR3 bases: TGTGCCTGGAGACAGGGAGACTATGGCCACACCTTC.

At least ten counts were recorded for this clonotype. The rearrangement joins TRBV20-1 to TRBJ2-1; D gene unclear. Trimming removed 6 bases at V and 1 base at J, with 19 bases between. The CDR3 covers 16 residues. Germline V gene sequence: CDR1 DFQATT, CDR2 SNEGSKA (reference sequence). This CDR3 is CSASHSGPLSYNEQFF. CDR3 sequence (DNA): TGCAGTGCCAGCCATTCAGGACCCCTATCCTACAATGAGCAGTTCTTC.

The chain couples TRBV20-1 to TRBJ2-4; the D gene could be TRBD1 or TRBD2 (5 bases each). This CDR3 has 13 amino acids. Germline loops: CDR1 DFQATT, CDR2 SNEGSKA (reference sequence). Written as DNA, the CDR3 is TGCAGCGTTCTAGAGGGGGCCAAAAACATTCAGTACTTC. Translated, it gives CSVLEGAKNIQYF.

Ten or more counts support this clonotype. The CDR3 protein is CASSQEPLGGGTGELFF. CDR3 nucleotides: TGCGCCAGCAGCCAAGAGCCGTTGGGTGGTGGGACCGGGGAGCTGTTTTTT. The chain combines TRBV4-3 with TRBJ2-2; D gene uncertain. V shed 0 bases and J shed 5 bases, with 16 bases lying between them. The CDR3 runs 17 residues. Per germline, CDR1 LGHNA and CDR2 YSLEER.

This clonotype was seen at least ten times. The V call is TRBV5-1, the J call TRBJ2-3, with unresolved D. This CDR3 contains 13 residues. Germline V gene data show CDR1 as SGHRS and CDR2 as YFSETQ. The V end lost 5 bases, the J end lost 4 bases, and 11 bases lay between the germline ends. DNA for the CDR3: TGCGCCAGCAGGATTTCCCCCCCAGATACGCAGTATTTT. It is translated as CASRISPPDTQYF.

As regards this clonotype: Given a much more abundant clone one base away, this may be a read error. The chain joins TRBV28 to TRBJ1-5; a weak D match, TRBD1 (6 bases). V dropped 4 bases and J dropped 5 bases, with 18 bases sitting between them. Germline-derived CDR1 and CDR2 are MDHEN and SYDVKM. This CDR3 has 16 amino acids. The CDR3 here is CASSSKGRRGHQPQHF. The CDR3 region has the DNA TGTGCCAGCAGTTCGAAAGGGCGCAGGGGACATCAGCCCCAGCATTTT.

This clonotype has more than one count but fewer than ten. The gene calls are TRBV9 and TRBJ2-2; TRBD2 matches 15 bases. The V gene end was trimmed by 3 bases and the J gene end by 4 bases; junction bases not matched to a gene: 1. The CDR3 runs to 16 residues. Per germline, CDR1 SGDLS and CDR2 YYNGEE. CDR3 sequence (DNA): TGTGCCAGCAGCGCGGGACTAGCGGGGGGCACCGGGGAGCTGTTTTTT. Its protein is CASSAGLAGGTGELFF. Full variable domain (rest looked up from reference TRBV9 and TRBJ2-2): DSGVTQTPKHLITATGQRVTLRCSPRSGDLSVYWYQQSLDQGLQFLIQYYNGEERAKGNILERFSAQQFPDLHSELNLSSLELGDSALYFCASSAGLAGGTGELFFGEGSRLTVL.

This clonotype was picked up many times. This chain uses TRBV4-3 with TRBJ1-2; D possibly corresponds to TRBD1 (5 bases). V lost 2 bases, J lost 8 bases, and 15 bases lay in between. In germline, CDR1 is LGHNA, CDR2 YSLEER. CDR3 length: 14 amino acids. This CDR3 is CASSQYRGASGYTF. In nucleotides, the CDR3 is TGCGCCAGCAGCCAATATCGAGGGGCGAGCGGCTACACCTTC.

This clonotype was observed many times. The chain uses TRBV6-5 and TRBJ2-1; D is unclear. CDR1 is MNHEY and CDR2 is SVGAGI in the germline V gene. The V end was cut by 8 bases, the J end by 1 base, with 12 bases between. The CDR3 has 14 amino acids. CDR3 bases: TGTGCCAGCCGCGAGGAGAGTTCCTACAATGAGCAGTTCTTC. It codes for CASREESSYNEQFF.

This clonotype has just a few counts. The rearrangement joins TRBV7-2 to TRBJ1-2; TRBD1 aligns across 8 bases. The germline gives CDR1 SGHTA, CDR2 FQGNSA. J lost 6 bases, V lost 5 bases, and 11 bases had no gene match. The CDR3 has 15 residues. The DNA for the CDR3 is TGTGCCAGCAGCCTACGGACAGGGAGGAACAATGGCTACACCTTC. Translated: CASSLRTGRNNGYTF.

This clonotype was counted between two and nine times. The CDR3 is CASSQGIRGAFLEAFF. DNA for the CDR3: TGTGCCAGCAGCCAAGGCATCAGGGGGGCCTTCCTTGAAGCTTTCTTT. The J gene is TRBJ1-1, the V gene TRBV3-1, with TRBD1 identical over 7 bases. The V segment lost 1 base and the J segment 7 bases; nucleotides outside the gene matches: 12. The germline gives CDR1 LGHDT, CDR2 YNNKEL (reference sequence). CDR3 length: 16 residues.

The gene calls are TRBV19 and TRBJ1-5; D remains ambiguous. This CDR3 region has 16 residues. Trimming left V 6 bases short and J 2 bases short, with 17 bases between. Looked up from germline, CDR1 is LNHDA and CDR2 is SQIVND (reference sequence). Here the CDR3 DNA reads TGTGCCAGTAGAGACTACGGGAAGCTAGGCAATCAGCCCCAGCATTTT. This encodes CASRDYGKLGNQPQHF.

With regard to this clonotype: A clone one base away is much larger, so this may be a read error. The CDR3 DNA reads TGTGCCAGCACCTGGTCAGAAGGGTCCAATCAGCCCCGGCATTTT. Translated: CASTWSEGSNQPRHF. The chain is built from TRBV7-2 and TRBJ1-5; no definite D call. The CDR3 sequence is 15 residues long. Germline V gene data show CDR1 as SGHTA and CDR2 as FQGNSA.

The chain carries TRBV2 and TRBJ2-3; 9 bases match TRBD2. With V trimmed by 7 bases and J by 5 bases, 10 bases remained unmatched. The germline gives CDR1 SNHLY, CDR2 FYNNEI. The CDR3 has 15 amino acids. In nucleotides, the CDR3 is TGTGCCAGCAAGTATGCGGGGGGGCAAGTAGATACGCAGTATTTT. Protein product: CASKYAGGQVDTQYF.